The 22 T cell receptor beta chains reported below all come from one sample, sequenced in a study of naive and memory T cell subsets. Both TRBC1 and TRBC2 were covered by a beta constant-region primer of two equimolar oligonucleotides. One entry per CDR3 protein, called by TCRdb with MiXCR from the UMI-ligation and nested PCR reads. In the table there are around 40,000 distinct CDR3 sequences, 13% of which are singletons. The sequenced sample was effector memory CD4+ T cells from blood. The subset was: effector memory, CD45RA- CD27-. These TCRs come from a human donor in good health.

J is TRBJ1-1 and V is TRBV12-3 or TRBV12-4; D is ambiguous. V lost 3 bases and J lost 5, with 10 bases in between. The CDR3 runs 13 residues. CDR3 sequence (DNA): TGTGCCAGCAGTTTCCTCGTAAGGACTGAAGCTTTCTTT. It codes for CASSFLVRTEAFF.

The table lists this clonotype with a few counts. The chain joins TRBV30 to TRBJ1-2; D unclear. Trimming left V 4 bases short and J 4 bases short, with 22 bases between. This CDR3 has 16 amino acids. Germline loops: CDR1 GTSNPN, CDR2 SVGIG (reference sequence). The CDR3 is CAWNPAYRRMSYGYTF. In nucleotides, the CDR3 is TGTGCCTGGAACCCCGCATATCGACGGATGAGCTATGGCTACACCTTC.

This rearrangement joins TRBV24-1 to TRBJ1-5; D is uncertain. The CDR3 contains 16 residues. Germline loops: CDR1 KGHDR, CDR2 SFDVKD. Deletions cut 8 bases from V and 3 bases from J, with 19 bases between. The CDR3 DNA reads as TGTGCCACCACTTTGCCCACTGGGATAACCAATCAGCCCCAGCATTTT. Translated, it gives CATTLPTGITNQPQHF.

This clonotype has at least ten counts. This sequence joins TRBV29-1 and TRBJ2-4, with 9 bases that match TRBD1. The germline V gene has CDR1 SQVTM and CDR2 ANQGSEA. V lost 3 bases, J lost 1 base, and 1 base stayed unmatched. CDR3 length: 14 amino acids. CDR3 bases: TGCAGCGTTGAGACAGGGGGTGCCAAAAACATTCAGTACTTC. It specifies CSVETGGAKNIQYF.

The table lists this clonotype with many counts. This chain links TRBV6-2 or TRBV6-3 with TRBJ1-5; D gene unclear. V was shortened by 5 bases and J by 7 bases, with 15 bases between the two germline ends. The germline V gene has CDR1 MNHEY and CDR2 SVGEGT. This CDR3 has 14 residues. In nucleotides, the CDR3 is TGTGCCAGCAGTCCGGGCGGGTTCCGGCAGCCCCAGCATTTT. Protein sequence: CASSPGGFRQPQHF.

This clonotype was observed many times. The chain joins TRBV7-2 to TRBJ2-5; 7 nucleotides agree with TRBD2. The ends lost 1 base at V and 4 bases at J; junction bases unmatched: 3. Per germline, CDR1 SGHTA and CDR2 FQGNSA. This CDR3 contains 14 residues. The CDR3 is CASSLGTRGETQYF. The CDR3 DNA sequence: TGTGCCAGCAGCTTAGGGACTAGAGGAGAGACCCAGTACTTC.

This clonotype was seen at least ten times. The genes are TRBV7-2 and TRBJ2-1, with D hard to call. This CDR3 comprises 12 residues. V was trimmed by 4 bases and J by 6 bases, leaving 7 bases between them. Germline assignment: CDR1 SGHTA and CDR2 FQGNSA. CDR3 DNA sequence: TGTGCCAGCAGCTCCGAATTCAATGAGCAGTTCTTC. Translation: CASSSEFNEQFF.

This clonotype has more than one count but fewer than ten. This chain joins TRBV20-1 and TRBJ1-4; the D is unclear. In germline, CDR1 is DFQATT, CDR2 SNEGSKA (reference sequence). Trimming pared 0 bases from V and 0 bases from J, leaving 8 bases between. This CDR3 is 15 amino acids long. CDR3 in DNA: TGCAGTGCTAGAGATTCAAGGGCAACTAATGAAAAACTGTTTTTT. It specifies CSARDSRATNEKLFF.

V is TRBV18 and J is TRBJ1-6, with a weak D call TRBD1 (5 bases). Germline CDR1 and CDR2: KGHSH and LQKENI. This CDR3 contains 15 residues. The germline V and J ends were trimmed by 3 bases and 9 bases, with 15 bases remaining between them. The CDR3 loop is CASSPGDSSASPLHF. As DNA, the CDR3 is TGTGCCAGCTCACCCGGGGACTCATCGGCTTCACCCCTCCACTTT.

The CDR3 region is CASSLVAGTTETQYF. The CDR3 bases are TGTGCCAGCAGCTTAGTAGCGGGAACCACGGAGACCCAGTACTTC. This chain joins TRBV7-3 and TRBJ2-5; 8 bases line up with TRBD2. The trim removed 2 bases at V and 5 bases at J, leaving 7 bases unmatched. The V gene's germline CDR1 is SGHTA and CDR2 FQGTGA. The CDR3 sequence is 15 residues long.

V usage is TRBV9 and J usage is TRBJ2-2; no firm D call. V lost 0 bases and J lost 5, with 5 bases in between. This CDR3 region has 13 residues. The germline CDR1 and CDR2 sequences are SGDLS and YYNGEE. In DNA, the CDR3 is TGTGCCAGCAGCGTAGAGGTTACCGGGGAGCTGTTTTTT. Encoded protein: CASSVEVTGELFF.

This clonotype was detected a few times. This chain connects TRBV7-2 to TRBJ2-1; a possible D gene is TRBD2 (5 bases). Germline V gene data show CDR1 as SGHTA and CDR2 as FQGNSA. CDR3 size: 16 residues. V lost 6 bases to trimming and J lost 1 base, with 16 bases between them. CDR3 DNA: TGTGCCAGCAGGGGCGGGCTGGCGCCGTCCTACAATGAGCAGTTCTTC. Its translation: CASRGGLAPSYNEQFF.

This clonotype was counted at least ten times. The CDR3 is CASSANLALQYF. For the CDR3, the DNA is TGTGCCAGCAGTGCGAATTTAGCGCTTCAGTACTTC. The chain has TRBV6-1 and TRBJ2-4, with D possibly matching TRBD2 (5 bases). Trimming stripped 4 bases from V and 11 bases from J, with 12 bases between. Germline assignment: CDR1 MNHNS and CDR2 SASEGT. CDR3 length: 12 amino acids.

This clonotype was counted a few times. The gene calls are TRBV7-7 and TRBJ2-3, with D maybe TRBD2 (5 bases). Deletions cut 3 bases from V and 2 bases from J, with 6 bases between. The CDR3 sequence is 13 residues long. The germline V gene encodes CDR1 SSHAT and CDR2 FNYEAQ (reference sequence). The CDR3 region is CASSFGLTDTQYF. CDR3 bases: TGTGCCAGCAGCTTTGGACTCACAGATACGCAGTATTTT.

This clonotype was detected a few times. The V call is TRBV5-4, the J call TRBJ2-7, with 7 bases fitting TRBD1. The junction had 9 bases not matched to a gene; V was cut back by 3 bases and J by 3 bases. CDR1 SGHNT and CDR2 YYREEE come from the germline V gene (reference sequence). This CDR3 is built from 15 residues. The CDR3 sequence: CASSSNRGPLYEQYF. The CDR3 DNA is TGTGCCAGCAGCTCTAACAGGGGACCCCTCTACGAGCAGTACTTC.

This clonotype appeared a single time. This may arise from a read error, as a much more abundant clone is one base away. The conserved phenylalanine or tryptophan is not found at the CDR3 terminus, so this likely reflects a read error. The rearrangement joins TRBV5-5 to TRBJ1-5, with 7 bases lining up with TRBD1. The CDR3 consists of 14 residues. Germline lookup yields CDR1 SGHKS and CDR2 YYEKEE (reference sequence). The ends lost 4 bases at V and 5 bases at J; junction bases unmatched: 6. CDR3: CASSPDRVYQPQHL. CDR3 nucleotide sequence: TGTGCCAGCAGCCCAGACAGGGTCTATCAGCCCCAGCATCTT.

V is TRBV7-7 and J is TRBJ2-3; D ambiguous. V was shortened by 5 bases and J by 2 bases, with 14 bases between the two germline ends. The germline V gene has CDR1 SSHAT and CDR2 FNYEAQ (reference sequence). This CDR3 comprises 15 residues. The CDR3 loop is CASSEAEEATDTQYF. In DNA, the CDR3 is TGTGCCAGCAGCGAAGCCGAGGAAGCCACAGATACGCAGTATTTT. Full variable domain (rest looked up from reference TRBV7-7 and TRBJ2-3): GAGVSQSPRYKVTKRGQDVTLRCDPISSHATLYWYQQALGQGPEFLTYFNYEAQPDKSGLPSDRFSAERPEGSISTLTIQRTEQRDSAMYRCASSEAEEATDTQYFGPGTRLTVL.

This chain links TRBV11-1 with TRBJ1-2; D not certain. This CDR3 region has 15 residues. Germline-derived CDR1 and CDR2 are SGHAT and FQDESV (reference sequence). Trimming stripped 0 bases from V and 4 bases from J, with 12 bases between. CDR3 DNA sequence: TGTGCCAGCAGCTTAGCGCCTGGGAGCTCCTATGGCTACACCTTC. It specifies CASSLAPGSSYGYTF.

This rearrangement joins TRBV12-3 or TRBV12-4 to TRBJ2-1; 7 nucleotides line up with TRBD2. V was pared by 1 base and J by 1 base, with 10 bases of the junction left unmatched. This CDR3 spans 18 amino acids. The CDR3 region is CASSLEPLLARSYNEQFF. The DNA of the CDR3 is TGTGCCAGCAGTTTAGAGCCTTTACTAGCGAGGTCCTACAATGAGCAGTTCTTC.

In its sample, this clonotype was seen many times. CDR3 in DNA: TGCGCCAGCAGCTTACTAGCGGACACAGATACGCAGTATTTT. The encoded protein is CASSLLADTDTQYF. The J gene is TRBJ2-3, the V gene TRBV5-1; TRBD2 agrees at 8 bases. V trimming: 2 bases; J trimming: 2 bases; junction bases outside the gene matches: 1. Germline V gene lookup returns CDR1 SGHRS and CDR2 YFSETQ. The CDR3 spans 14 residues.

This clonotype was seen only a few times. This chain connects TRBV15 to TRBJ2-1, with D perhaps TRBD2 (6 bases). V lost 0 bases and J lost 5, with 17 bases in between. There are 17 residues in the CDR3. The germline gives CDR1 LNHNV, CDR2 YYDKDF (reference sequence). The CDR3 reads CATSRDGGAGRNNEQFF. In DNA, the CDR3 is TGTGCCACCAGCAGAGATGGTGGAGCGGGCCGAAACAATGAGCAGTTCTTC.

This clonotype was seen ten or more times. The chain links TRBV2 to TRBJ2-7; TRBD2 matches 13 bases. Looked up from germline, CDR1 is SNHLY and CDR2 is FYNNEI. The CDR3 has 16 amino acids. After removal of 5 bases from V and 2 bases from J, the junction contained 6 bases not matched to a gene. The CDR3 nucleotides read TGTGCCAGCAGTCTCCGGGGACTAGCGGGGCCCTACGAGCAGTACTTC. The encoded protein is CASSLRGLAGPYEQYF.